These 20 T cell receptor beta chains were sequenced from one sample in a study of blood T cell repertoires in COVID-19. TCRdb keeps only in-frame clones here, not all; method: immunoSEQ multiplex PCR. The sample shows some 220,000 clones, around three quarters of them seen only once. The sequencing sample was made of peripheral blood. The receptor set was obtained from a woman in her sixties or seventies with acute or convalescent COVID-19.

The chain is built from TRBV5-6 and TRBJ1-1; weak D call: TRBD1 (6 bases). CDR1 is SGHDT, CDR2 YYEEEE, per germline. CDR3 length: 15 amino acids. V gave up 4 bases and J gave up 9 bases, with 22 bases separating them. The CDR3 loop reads CASSPRNTGPLKAFF. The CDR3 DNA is TGTGCCAGCAGCCCACGAAATACAGGGCCGCTTAAAGCTTTCTTT.

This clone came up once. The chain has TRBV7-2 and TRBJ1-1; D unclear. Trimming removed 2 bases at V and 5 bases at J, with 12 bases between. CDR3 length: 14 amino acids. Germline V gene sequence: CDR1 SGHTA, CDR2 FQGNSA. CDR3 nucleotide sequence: TGTGCCAGCAGCTTATTTACGGGTTGGACTGAAGCTTTCTTT. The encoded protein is CASSLFTGWTEAFF.

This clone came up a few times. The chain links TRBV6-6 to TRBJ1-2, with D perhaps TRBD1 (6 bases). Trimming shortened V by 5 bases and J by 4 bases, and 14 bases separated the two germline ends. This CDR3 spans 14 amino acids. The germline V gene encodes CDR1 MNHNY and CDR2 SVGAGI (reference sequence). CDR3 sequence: CASSAWGPAYGYTF. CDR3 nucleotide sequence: TGTGCCAGCAGTGCATGGGGGCCCGCCTATGGCTACACCTTC.

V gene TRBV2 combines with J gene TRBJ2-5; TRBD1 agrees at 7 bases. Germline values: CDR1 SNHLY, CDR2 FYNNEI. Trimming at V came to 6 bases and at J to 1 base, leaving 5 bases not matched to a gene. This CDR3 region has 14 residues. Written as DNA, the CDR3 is TGTGCCAGCAGCACCCGGACAGGCCAAGAGACCCAGTACTTC. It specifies CASSTRTGQETQYF. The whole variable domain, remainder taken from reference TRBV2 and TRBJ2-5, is EPEVTQTPSHQVTQMGQEVILRCVPISNHLYFYWYRQILGQKVEFLVSFYNNEISEKSEIFDDQFSVERPDGSNFTLKIRSTKLEDSAMYFCASSTRTGQETQYFGPGTRLLVL.

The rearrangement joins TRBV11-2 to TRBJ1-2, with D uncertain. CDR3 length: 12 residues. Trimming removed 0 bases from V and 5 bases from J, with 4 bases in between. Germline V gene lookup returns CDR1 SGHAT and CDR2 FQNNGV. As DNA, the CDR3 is TGTGCCAGCAGCTTAGATATGTATGGCTACACCTTC. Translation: CASSLDMYGYTF.

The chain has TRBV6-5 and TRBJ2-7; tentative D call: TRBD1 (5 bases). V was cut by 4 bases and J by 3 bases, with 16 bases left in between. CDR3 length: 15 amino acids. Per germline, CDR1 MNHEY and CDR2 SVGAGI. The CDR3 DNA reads TGTGCCAGCAGTTCCGTTGGTGGGGCTAGCTACGAGCAGTACTTC. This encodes CASSSVGGASYEQYF.

The CDR3 coding sequence is TGTGCCAGCAGCTTATTAACAGGGGCCGACTACGAGCAGTACTTC. This encodes CASSLLTGADYEQYF. This rearrangement joins TRBV7-6 to TRBJ2-7; 7 bases align to TRBD1. The CDR3 is made up of 15 amino acids. With 2 bases clipped from V and 3 bases from J, the junction kept 7 bases outside the gene matches. Germline-derived CDR1 and CDR2 are SGHVS and FNYEAQ.

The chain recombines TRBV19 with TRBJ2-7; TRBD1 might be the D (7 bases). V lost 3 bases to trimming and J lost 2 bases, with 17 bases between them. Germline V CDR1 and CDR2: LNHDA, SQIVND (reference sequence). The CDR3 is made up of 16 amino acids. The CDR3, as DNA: TGTGCCAGTAGTATCGGAGCAGGGGGGTTCACCTACGAGCAGTACTTC. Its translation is CASSIGAGGFTYEQYF.

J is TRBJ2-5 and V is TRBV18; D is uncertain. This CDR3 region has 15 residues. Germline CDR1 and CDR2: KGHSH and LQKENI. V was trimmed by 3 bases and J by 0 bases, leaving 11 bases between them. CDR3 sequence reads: CASSPRRPDQETQYF. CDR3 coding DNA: TGTGCCAGCTCACCCCGGCGGCCCGACCAAGAGACCCAGTACTTC.

CDR3 sequence reads: CASSREGGRPPLHF. CDR3 in DNA: TGTGCCAGCAGCCGAGAGGGGGGGCGTCCACCCCTCCACTTT. V is TRBV5-6 and J is TRBJ1-6; TRBD1 might be the D (6 bases). CDR1 SGHDT and CDR2 YYEEEE come from the germline V gene. The CDR3 is 14 residues long. V was trimmed by 4 bases and J by 11 bases, leaving 16 bases between them.

CDR3 bases: TGTGCCACGCGTCCCGGGACAGGGGTTTTTAGCCAAGAGACCCAGTACTTC. This sequence encodes CATRPGTGVFSQETQYF. The gene calls are TRBV15 and TRBJ2-5; 10 nucleotides match TRBD1. CDR1 and CDR2 (germline): LNHNV, YYDKDF (reference sequence). The CDR3 has 17 amino acids. V was pared by 9 bases and J by 1 base, with 14 bases of the junction left unmatched.

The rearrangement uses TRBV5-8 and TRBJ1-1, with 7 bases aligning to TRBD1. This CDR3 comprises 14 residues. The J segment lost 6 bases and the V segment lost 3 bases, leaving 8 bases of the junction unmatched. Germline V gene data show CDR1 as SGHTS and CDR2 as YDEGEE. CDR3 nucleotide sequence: TGTGCCAGCAGCTCCACAGGGGACCTCGCTGAAGCTTTCTTT. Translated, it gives CASSSTGDLAEAFF.

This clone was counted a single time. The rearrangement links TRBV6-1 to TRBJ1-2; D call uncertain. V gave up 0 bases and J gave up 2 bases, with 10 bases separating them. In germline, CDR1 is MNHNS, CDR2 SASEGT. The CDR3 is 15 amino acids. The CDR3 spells CASSEASGENYGYTF. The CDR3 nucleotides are TGTGCCAGCAGTGAAGCCTCCGGGGAGAACTATGGCTACACCTTC.

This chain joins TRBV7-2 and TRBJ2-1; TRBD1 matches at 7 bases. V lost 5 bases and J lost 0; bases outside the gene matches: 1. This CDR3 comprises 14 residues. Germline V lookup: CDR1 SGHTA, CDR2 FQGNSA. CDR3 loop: CASSRDSSYNEQFF. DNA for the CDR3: TGTGCCAGCAGCCGGGACAGCTCCTACAATGAGCAGTTCTTC.

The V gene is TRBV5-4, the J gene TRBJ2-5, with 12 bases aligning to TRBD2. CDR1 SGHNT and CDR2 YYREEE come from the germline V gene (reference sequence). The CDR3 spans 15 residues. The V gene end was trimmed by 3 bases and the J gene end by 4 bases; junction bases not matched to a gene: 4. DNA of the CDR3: TGTGCCAGCAGCTCCGGACTAGCGGGGAGAGAGACCCAGTACTTC. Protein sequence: CASSSGLAGRETQYF.

The CDR3 DNA reads as TGTGCCAGCAGCTTGGTGCAGGGGATGAACACTGAAGCTTTCTTT. Amino acids: CASSLVQGMNTEAFF. The V call is TRBV5-5, the J call TRBJ1-1, with D perhaps matching TRBD1 (6 bases). This CDR3 spans 15 amino acids. Trimming pared 0 bases from V and 0 bases from J, leaving 9 bases between. The germline gives CDR1 SGHKS, CDR2 YYEKEE (reference sequence).

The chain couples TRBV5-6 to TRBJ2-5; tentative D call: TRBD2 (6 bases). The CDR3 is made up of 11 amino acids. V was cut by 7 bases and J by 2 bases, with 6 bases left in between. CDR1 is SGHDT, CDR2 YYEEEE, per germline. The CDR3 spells CASGRQETQYF. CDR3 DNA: TGTGCCAGCGGGAGGCAAGAGACCCAGTACTTC.

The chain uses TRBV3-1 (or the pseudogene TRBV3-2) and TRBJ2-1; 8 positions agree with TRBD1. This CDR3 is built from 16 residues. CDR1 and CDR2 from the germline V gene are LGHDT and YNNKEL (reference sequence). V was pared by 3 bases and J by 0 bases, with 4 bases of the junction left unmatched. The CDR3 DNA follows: TGTGCCAGCAGCCAGAGGACAGGGAGCTCCTACAATGAGCAGTTCTTC. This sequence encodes CASSQRTGSSYNEQFF.

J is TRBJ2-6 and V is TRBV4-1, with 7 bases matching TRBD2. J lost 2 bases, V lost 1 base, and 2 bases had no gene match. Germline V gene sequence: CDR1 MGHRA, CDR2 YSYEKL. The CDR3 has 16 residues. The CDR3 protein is CASSQGAGAGANVLTF. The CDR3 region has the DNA TGCGCCAGCAGCCAAGGGGCGGGGGCTGGGGCCAACGTCCTGACTTTC.

Written as DNA, the CDR3 is TGTGCCAGCGGAGCTATCAGGGCCTACTACGAGCAGTACTTC. It is translated as CASGAIRAYYEQYF. The chain links TRBV5-8 to TRBJ2-7; tentative D call: TRBD1 (5 bases). Trimming left V 7 bases short and J 3 bases short, with 17 bases between. The CDR3 is 14 amino acids. Germline V gene sequence: CDR1 SGHTS, CDR2 YDEGEE.